Listed below are T cell receptor beta chains from one sample, sequenced in a study of OX40 agonist ivuxolimab in advanced cancers. Data came from immunoSEQ multiplex PCR; TCRdb stores just in-frame clones and leaves some out. The sample lists 45,000 to 65,000 clones; roughly four fifths were seen once. Material: CD4+ or CD8+ T cells sorted from blood, obtained in a trial of the OX40 agonist ivuxolimab. These receptors were taken from an adult with an advanced solid tumor such as melanoma, head and neck, liver or kidney cancer. CDR3s include the opening cysteine and the closing phenylalanine or tryptophan. Fields, in order: V gene, clone size, J gene, D gene, CDR3 protein, CDR3 DNA. A D gene is named only where the DNA matches it firmly. Rows may omit the clone size; those that give it use once, few, many or a size class.

TRBV11-3	-	TRBJ2-1	-	CASSLGTKYNEQFF	TGTGCCAGCAGCTTAGGGACTAAGTACAATGAGCAGTTCTTC
TRBV7-2	once	TRBJ1-1	TRBD1	CASSLAPGGAGTEAFF	TGTGCCAGCAGCTTAGCCCCAGGGGGCGCAGGTACTGAAGCTTTCTTT
TRBV9	-	TRBJ2-5	-	CASSVGVYANQETQYF	TGTGCCAGCAGCGTAGGGGTTTACGCGAACCAAGAGACCCAGTACTTC
TRBV20-1	-	TRBJ1-2	-	CSAPGDDGYTF	TGCAGTGCGCCAGGGGATGATGGCTACACCTTC
TRBV21-1	-	TRBJ2-5	-	CASSKAGEHPAQYF	TGTGCCAGCAGCAAAGCTGGGGAGCACCCAGCCCAGTACTTC
TRBV7-6	-	TRBJ2-3	TRBD1	CASSLGQGAVDTQYF	TGTGCCAGCAGCTTGGGACAGGGGGCCGTAGATACGCAGTATTTT
TRBV7-2	-	TRBJ2-3	TRBD2	CASSLGPLAGGTDTQYF	TGTGCCAGCAGCTTAGGCCCCCTAGCGGGGGGGACAGATACGCAGTATTTT
TRBV5-5	-	TRBJ1-2	-	CASSLGAGTSANYGYTF	TGTGCCAGCAGCTTGGGGGCAGGGACTTCGGCTAACTATGGCTACACCTTC
TRBV10-3	few	TRBJ2-1	-	CAISESGFYNEQFF	TGTGCCATCAGTGAATCTGGATTCTACAATGAGCAGTTCTTC
TRBV4-2	-	TRBJ2-5	TRBD1	CASSQSLQGTETQYF	TGTGCCAGCAGCCAATCCCTACAGGGGACGGAGACCCAGTACTTC
TRBV10-3	-	TRBJ1-2	-	CAITRDGPYGYTF	TGTGCCATCACCCGGGACGGCCCTTATGGCTACACCTTC
TRBV2	-	TRBJ1-3	-	CASTRDVGNTIYF	TGTGCCAGCACCCGGGACGTAGGAAACACCATATATTTT
TRBV10-3	-	TRBJ2-3	-	CATRPPTGHVGTDTQYF	TGTGCCACACGGCCTCCAACGGGACACGTCGGTACAGATACGCAGTATTTT
TRBV7-7	-	TRBJ2-5	TRBD2	CASSSMGLAGPETQYF	TGTGCCAGCAGCTCAATGGGACTAGCGGGTCCCGAGACCCAGTACTTC
TRBV7-8	-	TRBJ2-7	-	CASSLVRHDDEQYF	TGTGCCAGCAGCTTAGTGCGACATGACGACGAGCAGTACTTC
TRBV6-5	-	TRBJ1-5	-	CASSPNFRQPQHF	TGTGCCAGCAGCCCCAATTTTCGACAGCCCCAGCATTTT
TRBV6-6	-	TRBJ2-5	TRBD1	CASSYTQGAFQETQYF	TGTGCCAGCAGTTACACCCAGGGGGCCTTTCAAGAGACCCAGTACTTC
TRBV18	-	TRBJ2-7	TRBD1	CASSRTGENYEQYF	TGTGCCAGCTCCCGGACAGGGGAAAACTACGAGCAGTACTTC
TRBV6-5	-	TRBJ1-1	-	CASNKGTEAFF	TGTGCCAGCAACAAGGGTACTGAAGCTTTCTTT
TRBV2	-	TRBJ2-2	-	CASRGWDGRTGELFF	TGTGCCAGCAGGGGGTGGGACGGTCGCACCGGGGAGCTGTTTTTT
TRBV28	-	TRBJ1-6	-	CASSGGGYNSPLHF	TGTGCCAGCTCAGGAGGGGGCTATAATTCACCCCTCCACTTT
TRBV15	-	TRBJ1-2	-	CATTPGQGNYGYTF	TGTGCCACCACTCCGGGACAAGGAAACTATGGCTACACCTTC
TRBV7-2	-	TRBJ1-5	-	CASSLSEGDRQHF	TGTGCCAGCAGCTTATCCGAGGGAGATCGCCAGCATTTT
TRBV9	-	TRBJ2-7	TRBD1	CASSGQGAYEQYF	TGTGCCAGCAGCGGCCAGGGGGCCTACGAGCAGTACTTC
TRBV15	-	TRBJ1-5	-	CATSRGIQVGDQPQHF	TGTGCCACCAGCAGGGGTATACAGGTGGGGGATCAGCCCCAGCATTTT
TRBV7-2	-	TRBJ1-2	TRBD1	CASSFPGTGSYGYTF	TGTGCCAGCAGCTTCCCCGGGACAGGGAGCTATGGCTACACCTTC
TRBV2	-	TRBJ2-2	-	CASSEGRASGELFF	TGTGCCAGCAGTGAAGGGAGGGCGAGCGGGGAGCTGTTTTTT
TRBV6-5	once	TRBJ1-1	TRBD1	CASSYSNRGAAFF	TGTGCCAGCAGTTACTCGAACAGGGGAGCGGCTTTCTTT
TRBV9	-	TRBJ2-7	TRBD2	CASSVATSGEQYF	TGTGCCAGCAGCGTAGCGACTAGCGGGGAGCAGTACTTC
TRBV5-1	-	TRBJ1-2	TRBD1	CASSPTGDNYGYTF	TGCGCCAGCAGCCCGACAGGGGATAACTATGGCTACACCTTC
TRBV27	once	TRBJ1-5	-	CASSFAPPGGQPQHF	TGTGCCAGCAGTTTCGCCCCCCCGGGGGGGCAGCCCCAGCATTTT
TRBV6-5	-	TRBJ1-2	TRBD1	CASSYVRTGGGYGYTF	TGTGCCAGCAGTTACGTGAGGACAGGGGGGGGCTATGGCTACACCTTC
TRBV2	-	TRBJ1-5	TRBD1	CASSDRGIGNQPQHF	TGTGCCAGCAGTGACAGGGGGATTGGCAATCAGCCCCAGCATTTT
TRBV6-1	-	TRBJ1-3	TRBD1	CASRGQGVSGNTIYF	TGTGCCAGCAGGGGACAGGGAGTCTCTGGAAACACCATATATTTT
TRBV27	once	TRBJ1-5	-	CASSLSRGRDQPQHF	TGTGCCAGCAGTTTATCTCGGGGGCGGGATCAGCCCCAGCATTTT
TRBV11-2	-	TRBJ2-3	TRBD2	CASFSPGGGKDTQYF	TGTGCCAGCTTCTCCCCGGGCGGGGGGAAAGATACGCAGTATTTT
TRBV11-3	-	TRBJ2-7	-	CASSSSGGRYYEQYF	TGTGCCAGCAGCTCCTCGGGCGGGCGATACTACGAGCAGTACTTC
TRBV14	-	TRBJ2-6	-	CASSHRTTGANVLTF	TGTGCCAGCAGCCACCGGACTACCGGGGCCAACGTCCTGACTTTC
TRBV4-2	-	TRBJ2-6	-	CASSQDPESTGANVLTF	TGTGCCAGCAGCCAAGACCCGGAGTCAACTGGGGCCAACGTCCTGACTTTC
TRBV18	-	TRBJ1-2	TRBD1	CASREQGNNYGYTF	TGTGCCAGCCGGGAACAGGGGAATAACTATGGCTACACCTTC
TRBV7-3	-	TRBJ2-1	-	CASSLSAHNEQFF	TGTGCCAGCAGTCTTTCAGCGCACAATGAGCAGTTCTTC
TRBV5-5	-	TRBJ2-3	TRBD1	CASSLQGADTDTQYF	TGTGCCAGCAGCTTGCAGGGGGCCGATACAGATACGCAGTATTTT
TRBV2	few	TRBJ2-2	-	CASRAQSGGELFF	TGTGCCAGCAGGGCTCAGTCGGGCGGGGAGCTGTTTTTT
TRBV29-1	-	TRBJ1-5	TRBD1	CSVSRGDNQPQHF	TGCAGCGTTTCCAGGGGGGACAATCAGCCCCAGCATTTT
TRBV2	-	TRBJ2-3	-	CASSRTELGDTQYF	TGTGCCAGCAGCCGGACAGAATTGGGGGATACGCAGTATTTT
TRBV6-5	-	TRBJ1-1	TRBD1	CASSYSPGGDTEAFF	TGTGCCAGCAGTTACTCTCCAGGGGGGGACACTGAAGCTTTCTTT
TRBV2	-	TRBJ2-4	TRBD2	CASSTGTSPDIQYF	TGTGCCAGCAGTACGGGGACTAGCCCCGACATTCAGTACTTC
TRBV27	medium-sized	TRBJ2-5	TRBD1	CASSLTNRGRAETQYF	TGTGCCAGCAGCTTAACTAACAGGGGAAGGGCAGAGACCCAGTACTTC
TRBV4-1	-	TRBJ1-1	-	CASSLRPEGNTEAFF	TGCGCCAGCAGCCTCAGGCCCGAGGGAAACACTGAAGCTTTCTTT
TRBV6-5	-	TRBJ1-6	-	CASSYGQLNSPLHF	TGTGCCAGCAGTTACGGCCAGCTTAATTCACCCCTCCACTTT
TRBV2	-	TRBJ1-6	TRBD1	CASRGQGNSPLHF	TGTGCCAGCAGGGGACAGGGTAATTCACCCCTCCACTTT
TRBV4-1	-	TRBJ1-2	TRBD1	CASSQPRQGSNYGYTF	TGCGCCAGCAGCCAACCACGACAGGGGAGTAACTATGGCTACACCTTC
TRBV4-1	-	TRBJ2-7	-	CASSQVDWDSYEQYF	TGCGCCAGCAGCCAAGTGGACTGGGACTCCTACGAGCAGTACTTC
TRBV7-8	-	TRBJ2-7	-	CASSLEAYSPSEQYF	TGTGCCAGCAGCTTAGAAGCCTATTCTCCCTCCGAGCAGTACTTC
TRBV9	-	TRBJ1-2	-	CASSVEGRGGYGYTF	TGTGCCAGCAGCGTAGAAGGCAGAGGGGGGTATGGCTACACCTTC
TRBV7-9	-	TRBJ1-2	-	CASSLVPQGGYTF	TGTGCCAGCAGCTTAGTGCCGCAGGGTGGCTACACCTTC
TRBV12-5	-	TRBJ1-1	-	CASGLAGNTEAFF	TGTGCTAGTGGTTTGGCAGGGAACACTGAAGCTTTCTTT
TRBV28	-	TRBJ1-1	TRBD1	CASSYGGQGATEAFF	TGTGCCAGCAGTTACGGGGGACAGGGCGCCACTGAAGCTTTCTTT